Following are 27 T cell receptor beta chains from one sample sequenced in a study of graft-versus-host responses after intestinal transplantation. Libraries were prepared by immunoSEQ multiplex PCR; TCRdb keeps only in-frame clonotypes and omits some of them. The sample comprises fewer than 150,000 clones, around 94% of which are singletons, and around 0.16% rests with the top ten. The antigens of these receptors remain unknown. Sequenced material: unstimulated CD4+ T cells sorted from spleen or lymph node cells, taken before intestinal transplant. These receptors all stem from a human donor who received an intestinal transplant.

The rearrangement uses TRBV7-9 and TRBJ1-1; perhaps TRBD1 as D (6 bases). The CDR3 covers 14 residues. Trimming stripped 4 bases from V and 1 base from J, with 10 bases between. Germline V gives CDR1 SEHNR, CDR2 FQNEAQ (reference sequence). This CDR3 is CASSSPGANTEAFF. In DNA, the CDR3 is TGTGCCAGCAGCTCCCCAGGGGCGAACACTGAAGCTTTCTTT.

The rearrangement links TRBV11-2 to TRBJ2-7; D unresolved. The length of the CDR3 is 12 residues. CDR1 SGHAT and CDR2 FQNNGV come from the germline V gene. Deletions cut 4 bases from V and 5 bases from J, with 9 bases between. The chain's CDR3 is CASSSNLDEQYF. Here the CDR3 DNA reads TGTGCCAGCAGCTCCAATTTGGACGAGCAGTACTTC.

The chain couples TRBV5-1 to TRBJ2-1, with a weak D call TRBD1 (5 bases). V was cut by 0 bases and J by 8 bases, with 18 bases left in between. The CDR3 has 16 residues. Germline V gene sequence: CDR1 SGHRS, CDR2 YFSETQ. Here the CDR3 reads CASSLVGPRPGDEQFF. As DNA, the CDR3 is TGCGCCAGCAGCTTGGTGGGGCCACGCCCGGGCGATGAGCAGTTCTTC.

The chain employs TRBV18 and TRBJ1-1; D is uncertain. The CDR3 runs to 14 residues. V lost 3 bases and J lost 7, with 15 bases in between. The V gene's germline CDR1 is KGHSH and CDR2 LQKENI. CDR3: CASSPSGEEGEAFF. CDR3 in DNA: TGTGCCAGCTCACCGTCCGGTGAAGAGGGTGAAGCTTTCTTT.

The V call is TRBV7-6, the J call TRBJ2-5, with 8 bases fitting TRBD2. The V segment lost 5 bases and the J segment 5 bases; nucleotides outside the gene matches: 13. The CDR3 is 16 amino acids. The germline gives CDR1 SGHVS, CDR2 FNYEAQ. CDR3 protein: CASSLELGREGETQYF. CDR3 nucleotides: TGTGCCAGCAGCCTAGAGTTGGGACGGGAGGGGGAGACCCAGTACTTC.

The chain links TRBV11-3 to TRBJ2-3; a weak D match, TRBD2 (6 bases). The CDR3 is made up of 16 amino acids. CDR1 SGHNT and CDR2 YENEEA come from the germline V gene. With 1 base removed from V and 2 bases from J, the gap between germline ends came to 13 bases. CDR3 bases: TGTGCCAGCAGCTTAGGACGAGGGAGGACCACAGATACGCAGTATTTT. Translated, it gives CASSLGRGRTTDTQYF.

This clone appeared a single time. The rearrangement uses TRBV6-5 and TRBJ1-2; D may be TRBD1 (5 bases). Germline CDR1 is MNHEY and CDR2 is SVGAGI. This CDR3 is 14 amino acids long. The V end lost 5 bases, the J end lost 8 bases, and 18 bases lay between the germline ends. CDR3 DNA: TGTGCCAGCAGTCCCTTGGACACCAACACCGGCTACACCTTC. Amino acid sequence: CASSPLDTNTGYTF.

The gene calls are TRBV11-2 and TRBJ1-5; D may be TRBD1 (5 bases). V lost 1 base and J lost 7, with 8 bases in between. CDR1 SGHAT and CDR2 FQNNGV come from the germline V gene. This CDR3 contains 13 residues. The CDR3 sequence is CASSLAGRQPQHF. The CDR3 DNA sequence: TGTGCCAGCAGCTTAGCGGGACGGCAGCCCCAGCATTTT.

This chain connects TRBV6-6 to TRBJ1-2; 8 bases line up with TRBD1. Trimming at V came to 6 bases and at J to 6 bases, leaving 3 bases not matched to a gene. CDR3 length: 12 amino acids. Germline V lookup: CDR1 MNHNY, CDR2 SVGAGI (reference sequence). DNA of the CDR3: TGTGCCAGCAGCGGACAGGGTAATGGCTACACCTTC. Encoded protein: CASSGQGNGYTF.

The CDR3 bases are TGCGCCAGCAGCCAACCTTTTAGCGGGGGCTACACAGATACGCAGTATTTT. Protein product: CASSQPFSGGYTDTQYF. The chain combines TRBV5-1 with TRBJ2-3; 9 nucleotides agree with TRBD2. Trimming took 4 bases from V and 2 from J; bases not matched to a gene: 11. The germline CDR1 and CDR2 sequences are SGHRS and YFSETQ. CDR3 length: 17 residues.

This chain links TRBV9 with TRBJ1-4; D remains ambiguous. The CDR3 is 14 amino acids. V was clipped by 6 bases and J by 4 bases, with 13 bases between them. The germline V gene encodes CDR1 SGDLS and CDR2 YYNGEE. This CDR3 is CASTQSPSNEKLFF. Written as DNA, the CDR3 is TGTGCCAGCACCCAGTCCCCCAGTAATGAAAAACTGTTTTTT.

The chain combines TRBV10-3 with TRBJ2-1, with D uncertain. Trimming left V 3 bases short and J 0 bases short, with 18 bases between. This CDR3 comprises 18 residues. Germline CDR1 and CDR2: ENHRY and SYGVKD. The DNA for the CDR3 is TGTGCCATCAGTGAAGACCATCCCAGCGCGTCCTCCTACAATGAGCAGTTCTTC. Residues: CAISEDHPSASSYNEQFF.

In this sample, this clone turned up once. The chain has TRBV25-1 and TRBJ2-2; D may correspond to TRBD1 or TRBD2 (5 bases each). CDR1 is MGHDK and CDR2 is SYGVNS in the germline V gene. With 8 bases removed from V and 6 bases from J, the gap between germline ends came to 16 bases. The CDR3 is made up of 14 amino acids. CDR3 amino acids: CASGSGGSAGELFF. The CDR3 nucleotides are TGTGCCAGCGGGAGTGGGGGTTCGGCCGGGGAGCTGTTTTTT.

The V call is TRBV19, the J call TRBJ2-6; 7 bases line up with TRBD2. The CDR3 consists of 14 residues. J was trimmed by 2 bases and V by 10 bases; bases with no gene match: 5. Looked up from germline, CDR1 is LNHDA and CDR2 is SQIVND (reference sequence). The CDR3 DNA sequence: TGTGCCACCGAGCGGGGCGCTGGGGCCAACGTCCTGACTTTC. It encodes CATERGAGANVLTF.

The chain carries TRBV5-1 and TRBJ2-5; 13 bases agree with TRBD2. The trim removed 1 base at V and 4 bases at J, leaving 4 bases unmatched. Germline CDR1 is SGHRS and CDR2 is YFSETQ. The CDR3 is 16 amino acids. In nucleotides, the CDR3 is TGCGCCAGCAGCTTGCCACTAGCGGGGGGGGGAGAGACCCAGTACTTC. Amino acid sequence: CASSLPLAGGGETQYF.

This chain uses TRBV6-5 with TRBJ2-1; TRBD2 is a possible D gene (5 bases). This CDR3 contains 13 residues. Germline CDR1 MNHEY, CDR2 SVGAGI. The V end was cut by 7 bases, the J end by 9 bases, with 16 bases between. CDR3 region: CASTPGSITEQFF. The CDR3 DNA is TGTGCCAGCACTCCGGGATCAATAACTGAGCAGTTCTTC.

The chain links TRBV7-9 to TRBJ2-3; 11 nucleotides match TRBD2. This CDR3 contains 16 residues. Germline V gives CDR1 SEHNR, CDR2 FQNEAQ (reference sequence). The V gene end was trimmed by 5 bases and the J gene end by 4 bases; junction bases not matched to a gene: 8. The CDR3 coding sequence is TGTGCCAGCAGCCCTGGGGTAGCGGGGGGGCCAGATACGCAGTATTTT. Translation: CASSPGVAGGPDTQYF.

The CDR3 DNA follows: TGTGCCAGTAGTATGCAAAGAAGCAATCAGCCCCAGCATTTT. This gives the protein CASSMQRSNQPQHF. The chain uses TRBV19 and TRBJ1-5, with D unresolved. The CDR3 runs 14 residues. Per germline, CDR1 LNHDA and CDR2 SQIVND (reference sequence). V lost 3 bases to trimming and J lost 1 base, with 7 bases between them. Complete variable domain (other parts from reference TRBV19 and TRBJ1-5): DGGITQSPKYLFRKEGQNVTLSCEQNLNHDAMYWYRQDPGQGLRLIYYSQIVNDFQKGDIAEGYSVSREKKESFPLTVTSAQKNPTAFYLCASSMQRSNQPQHFGDGTRLSIL.

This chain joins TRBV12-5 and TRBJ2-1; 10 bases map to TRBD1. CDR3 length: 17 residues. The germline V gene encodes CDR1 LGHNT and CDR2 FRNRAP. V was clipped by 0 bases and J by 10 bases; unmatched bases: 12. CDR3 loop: CASGLVLGTGAAWEQFF. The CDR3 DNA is TGTGCTAGTGGTTTGGTACTCGGGACAGGGGCCGCGTGGGAGCAGTTCTTC. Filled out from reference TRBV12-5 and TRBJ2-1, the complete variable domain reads DARVTQTPRHKVTEMGQEVTMRCQPILGHNTVFWYRQTMMQGLELLAYFRNRAPLDDSGMPKDRFSAEMPDATLATLKIQPSEPRDSAVYFCASGLVLGTGAAWEQFFGPGTRLTVL.

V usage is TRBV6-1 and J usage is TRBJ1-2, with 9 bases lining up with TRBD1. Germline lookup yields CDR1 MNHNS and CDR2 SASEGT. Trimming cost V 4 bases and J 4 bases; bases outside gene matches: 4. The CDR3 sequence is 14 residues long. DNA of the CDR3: TGTGCCAGCAGTGTTAAGGGACAGGGCTATGGCTACACCTTC. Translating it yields CASSVKGQGYGYTF.

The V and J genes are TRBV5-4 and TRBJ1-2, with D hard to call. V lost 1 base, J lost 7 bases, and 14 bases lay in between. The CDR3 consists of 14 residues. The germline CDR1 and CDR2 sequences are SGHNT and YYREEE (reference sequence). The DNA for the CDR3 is TGTGCCAGCAGCTTGCTGGGTCGTTCGATTGGCTACACCTTC. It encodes CASSLLGRSIGYTF.

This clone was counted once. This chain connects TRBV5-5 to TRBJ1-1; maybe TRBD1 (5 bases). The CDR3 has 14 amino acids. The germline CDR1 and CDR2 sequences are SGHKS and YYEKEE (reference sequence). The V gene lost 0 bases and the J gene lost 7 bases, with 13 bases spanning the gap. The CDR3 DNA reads TGTGCCAGCAGCTTGGCTACAGGCACACGTGAAGCTTTCTTT. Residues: CASSLATGTREAFF.

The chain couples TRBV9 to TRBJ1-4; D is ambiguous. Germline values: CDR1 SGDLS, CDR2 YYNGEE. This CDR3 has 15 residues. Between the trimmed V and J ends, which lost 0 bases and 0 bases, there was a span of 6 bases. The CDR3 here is CASSVVGTTNEKLFF. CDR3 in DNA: TGTGCCAGCAGCGTAGTAGGGACAACTAATGAAAAACTGTTTTTT.

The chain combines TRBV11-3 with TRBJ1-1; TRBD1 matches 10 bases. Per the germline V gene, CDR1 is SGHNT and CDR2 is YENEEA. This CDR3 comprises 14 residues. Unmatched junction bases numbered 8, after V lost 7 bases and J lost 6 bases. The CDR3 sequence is CASTKSGTGAEAFF. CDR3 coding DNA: TGTGCCAGCACTAAATCCGGGACAGGGGCTGAAGCTTTCTTT.

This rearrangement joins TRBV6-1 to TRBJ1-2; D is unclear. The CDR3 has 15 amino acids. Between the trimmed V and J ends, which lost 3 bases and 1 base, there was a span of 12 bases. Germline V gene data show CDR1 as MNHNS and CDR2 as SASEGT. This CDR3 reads CASSDGSVLNYGYTF. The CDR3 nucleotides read TGTGCCAGCAGTGATGGCAGCGTCCTTAACTATGGCTACACCTTC.

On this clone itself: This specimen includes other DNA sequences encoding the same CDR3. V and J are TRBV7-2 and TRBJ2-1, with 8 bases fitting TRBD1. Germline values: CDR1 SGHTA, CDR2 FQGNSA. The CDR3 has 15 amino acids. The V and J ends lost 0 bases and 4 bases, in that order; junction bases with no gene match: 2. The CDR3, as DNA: TGTGCCAGCAGCTTAGCTCAGGGGGCTTACAATGAGCAGTTCTTC. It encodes CASSLAQGAYNEQFF.

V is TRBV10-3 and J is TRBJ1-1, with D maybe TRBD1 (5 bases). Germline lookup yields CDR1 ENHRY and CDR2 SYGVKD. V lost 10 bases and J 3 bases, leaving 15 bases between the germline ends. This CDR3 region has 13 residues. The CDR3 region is CATMTGVDTEAFF. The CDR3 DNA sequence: TGTGCCACGATGACGGGGGTGGACACTGAAGCTTTCTTT.